Listed here is a single T cell receptor (beta chain). The target antigen is unknown. These data originate in a study of shared clonotypes between healthy human individuals. Germline loops: CDR1 MRHNA, CDR2 SNTAGT. CDR3 size: 11 residues. The V and J ends lost 9 bases and 6 bases respectively, with 6 bases between them. Study-wide points: Few donors limited the genetic and exposure-history diversity represented.

Assay used: immunoSEQ multiplex PCR; TCRdb lists only in-frame clones, some missing. The sample lists some 1,400,000 clones; more than 95% were seen once. This clonotype originated in a man aged 30 to 45 in good health. What was sequenced was naive CD4+ T cells sorted from blood. Subset indicated: CD45RA+ positively selected. The genes are TRBV6-4 and TRBJ2-6; D call uncertain. CDR3 sequence reads: CASHPANVLTF. CDR3 in DNA: TGTGCCAGTCATCCGGCCAACGTCCTGACTTTC.